This is a list of T cell receptor beta chains from one sample in a study of T-cell memory formation after mild COVID-19. TCRdb fed the 5' RACE reads into MiXCR, producing one record per CDR3 protein. The sample includes about 290,000 distinct CDR3 sequences, roughly 15% of them seen just once. The sequencing sample was made of PBMCs or a T cell subset sorted from them (not recorded which). The receptors shown here come from a man younger than 35 who had mild COVID-19 (a few samples of this study predate the infection). Cell type and time point are not known. CDR3s include the opening cysteine and the closing phenylalanine or tryptophan. Clone size, where shown, is once, few, many, or a class for clones that have expanded.

v_call clone_size cdr3_aa
TRBV5-1 many CASSLMSRPNEKLFF
TRBV7-9 few CASSRLRPEAFF
TRBV5-1 - CASSLGPGFNQPQHF
TRBV2 - CASSDQGGYTEAFF
TRBV5-1 few CASSLVEGDGNSPLHF
TRBV20-1 few CSARDRAAGELFF
TRBV7-9 - CASSLALGSTPGELFF
TRBV11-2 - CASRGGLETQYF
TRBV15 - CATSRDKPHNEQFF
TRBV24-1 - CATSDSGLGETQYF
TRBV15 few CATSTRGQGSVYEQYF
TRBV7-9 few CASSLASGNQPQHF
TRBV20-1 - CSASRPVNTEAFF
TRBV7-9 - CASSLVPGGGGYTF
TRBV18 few CASSPDGGAKNIQYF
TRBV29-1 few CSVLFQGSYSNQPQHF
TRBV12-3/TRBV12-4 - CASSPRDRGRTPLHF
TRBV4-1 few CASSQRQGAHEQYF
TRBV5-5 - CASSLRQGVTYEQYF
TRBV9 many CASSISQGLQETQYF
TRBV4-1 - CASSQGFPAGLNTEAFF
TRBV6-4 - CASRKEGSSYNSPLHF
TRBV10-3 - CAISDRTGVNTEAFF
TRBV4-2 few CASSPVTSGGANEQFF
TRBV10-3 - CAISPGLGASTDTQYF
TRBV3-1 - CASSQDFPAGTHEQYF
TRBV5-4 few CASSAFAQSGANVLTF
TRBV7-9 few CASSPGGLAGPLVEQYF
TRBV3-1 - CASGQGAGNNIYF
TRBV6-2/TRBV6-3 - CASSYPPETYYEQYF
TRBV4-3 - CASSPRDSGGYF
TRBV12-3/TRBV12-4 - CASSFQGGFEKLFF
TRBV20-1 - CSASRSVSTDTQYF
TRBV7-2 few CASSPRGGFYNEQFF
TRBV5-6 few CARRDRTSTDTQYF
TRBV4-3 many CASSQDQKGTRNEQYF
TRBV7-2 few CASRLGLNEKLFF
TRBV5-4 few CASSSPSGTNEAFF
TRBV7-2 - CASTYSRKRGQYF
TRBV11-2 - CASSSGQYNEQFF
TRBV6-2/TRBV6-3 many CASSTEGGMETQYF
TRBV19 - CASSGRQSYNQPQHF
TRBV5-4 few CASSFPGTALPGTQYF
TRBV6-5 once CASSRHILGNQPQHF
TRBV7-6 few CASSLASGVNTDTQYF
TRBV5-6 few CASSAPGQVTDTQYF
TRBV24-1 - CATSAGRGGNEQFF
TRBV6-2/TRBV6-3 - CASRPFGQGYTGELFF